Below are 19 T cell receptor beta chains sequenced from a single sample in a study of T cell responses to AZD1222 COVID-19 vaccine. Assay used: immunoSEQ multiplex PCR; TCRdb lists only in-frame clones, some missing. In the table there are some 53,000 clones, 80% to 90% of which are singletons. This specimen was peripheral blood, taken 28 days after the second AZD1222 dose. The source is an adult who received the AZD1222 COVID-19 vaccine.

The chain is built from TRBV6-5 and TRBJ1-5; 9 bases map to TRBD1. The V segment lost 6 bases and the J segment 6 bases; nucleotides outside the gene matches: 9. The germline CDR1 and CDR2 sequences are MNHEY and SVGAGI. The CDR3 contains 15 residues. CDR3 DNA: TGTGCCAGCAGGCCGACAGGGGGATTTGGTCAGCCCCAGCATTTT. Translation gives CASRPTGGFGQPQHF.

This chain uses TRBV28 with TRBJ2-1, with D tentatively TRBD2 (5 bases). Germline CDR1 and CDR2: MDHEN and SYDVKM. The CDR3 has 14 amino acids. Trimming stripped 6 bases from V and 3 bases from J, with 12 bases between. CDR3 coding DNA: TGTGCCAGCAGCCCTCATGAGGGCTACAATGAGCAGTTCTTC. Amino acids: CASSPHEGYNEQFF.

V gene TRBV15 combines with J gene TRBJ1-5; TRBD1 aligns across 10 bases. After removal of 6 bases from V and 6 bases from J, the junction contained 8 bases not matched to a gene. Germline V gene data show CDR1 as LNHNV and CDR2 as YYDKDF (reference sequence). This CDR3 has 15 amino acids. The CDR3 nucleotides are TGTGCCACCAGGTCCGGGACAGGGGTAGTTCAGCCCCAGCATTTT. It is translated as CATRSGTGVVQPQHF.

The V and J genes are TRBV19 and TRBJ2-7, with D possibly matching TRBD1 (5 bases). This CDR3 is 12 amino acids long. Germline V gene lookup returns CDR1 LNHDA and CDR2 SQIVND (reference sequence). Trimming stripped 6 bases from V and 6 bases from J, with 12 bases between. The CDR3, as DNA: TGTGCCAGTAGCCGTACAAGGGGCGAGCAGTACTTC. This encodes CASSRTRGEQYF.

The gene calls are TRBV20-1 and TRBJ2-7, with TRBD2 matching over 7 bases. V was pared by 3 bases and J by 4 bases, with 9 bases of the junction left unmatched. CDR3 length equals 14 residues. Germline V lookup: CDR1 DFQATT, CDR2 SNEGSKA (reference sequence). CDR3: CSASQDVGRYEQYF. The CDR3 DNA reads as TGCAGTGCTAGTCAAGATGTCGGGAGGTACGAGCAGTACTTC.

V gene TRBV6-4 combines with J gene TRBJ2-1; D ambiguous. The CDR3 spans 13 residues. The germline V and J ends were trimmed by 6 bases and 5 bases, with 11 bases remaining between them. Germline V gene lookup returns CDR1 MRHNA and CDR2 SNTAGT. For the CDR3, the DNA is TGTGCCAGCAGCCCCGGGCCTCACAATGAGCAGTTCTTC. It codes for CASSPGPHNEQFF.

This clone is a singleton in its sample. This rearrangement joins TRBV12-3 or TRBV12-4 to TRBJ2-1; D uncertain. Trimming left V 5 bases short and J 5 bases short, with 10 bases between. CDR3 size: 13 residues. The CDR3 region has the DNA TGTGCCAGCAGTATCAGCATCAACAATGAGCAGTTCTTC. This codes for CASSISINNEQFF.

The genes are TRBV3-1 (or the pseudogene TRBV3-2) and TRBJ2-5; 10 bases line up with TRBD2. Unmatched junction bases numbered 8, after V lost 0 bases and J lost 1 base. Germline CDR1 is LGHDT and CDR2 is YNNKEL (reference sequence). CDR3 length: 18 amino acids. CDR3 loop: CASSQDRRTSGPQETQYF. DNA for the CDR3: TGTGCCAGCAGCCAAGATCGCCGGACTAGCGGACCCCAAGAGACCCAGTACTTC.

The rearrangement links TRBV28 to TRBJ1-4, with D possibly matching TRBD1 (6 bases). Deletions cut 5 bases from V and 7 bases from J, with 14 bases between. The CDR3 contains 14 residues. Germline V CDR1 and CDR2: MDHEN, SYDVKM. As DNA, the CDR3 is TGTGCCAGCAGTGCGGGGGGGGCATCTGAAAAACTGTTTTTT. Translation: CASSAGGASEKLFF. The full variable domain, in which reference TRBV28 and TRBJ1-4 provide the parts outside the CDR3, is DVKVTQSSRYLVKRTGEKVFLECVQDMDHENMFWYRQDPGLGLRLIYFSYDVKMKEKGDIPEGYSVSREKKERFSLILESASTNQTSMYLCASSAGGASEKLFFGSGTQLSVL.

V gene TRBV10-3 combines with J gene TRBJ2-7; D not certain. Germline V gene sequence: CDR1 ENHRY, CDR2 SYGVKD. This CDR3 is built from 13 residues. The V gene lost 6 bases and the J gene lost 0 bases, with 9 bases spanning the gap. The DNA for the CDR3 is TGTGCCATCAGAGGACGGCTCTCCTACGAGCAGTACTTC. It codes for CAIRGRLSYEQYF.

The chain recombines TRBV10-3 with TRBJ2-7, with 8 bases that match TRBD2. With 0 bases clipped from V and 3 bases from J, the junction kept 10 bases outside the gene matches. From germline, CDR1 is ENHRY and CDR2 SYGVKD. This CDR3 is built from 17 residues. For the CDR3, the DNA is TGTGCCATCAGTGAGTCGAAGTCGGTAGCGGGAAGCTACGAGCAGTACTTC. The encoded protein is CAISESKSVAGSYEQYF.

The chain joins TRBV5-1 to TRBJ1-1; possibly TRBD1 for D (6 bases). The CDR3 has 17 amino acids. Trimming removed 0 bases from V and 1 base from J, with 16 bases in between. Germline-derived CDR1 and CDR2 are SGHRS and YFSETQ. The CDR3 reads CASSLEGGVGRNTEAFF. The CDR3 bases are TGCGCCAGCAGCTTGGAAGGGGGTGTAGGGCGGAACACTGAAGCTTTCTTT.

The chain has TRBV19 and TRBJ2-4; the D is unclear. Germline CDR1 LNHDA, CDR2 SQIVND (reference sequence). The CDR3 has 13 amino acids. V was shortened by 5 bases and J by 8 bases, with 13 bases between the two germline ends. Written as DNA, the CDR3 is TGTGCCAGTAGTTCCCGCGGACCAGACATTCAGTACTTC. Its protein is CASSSRGPDIQYF.

The chain combines TRBV28 with TRBJ2-1, with a weak D call TRBD1 (7 bases). Trimming stripped 6 bases from V and 6 bases from J, with 15 bases between. Per germline, CDR1 MDHEN and CDR2 SYDVKM. There are 14 residues in the CDR3. The CDR3 DNA sequence: TGTGCCAGCAGGGAGGGGGCCCCGACCAATGAGCAGTTCTTC. It specifies CASREGAPTNEQFF.

This chain uses TRBV7-8 with TRBJ2-1, with D unclear. V gave up 8 bases and J gave up 2 bases, with 13 bases separating them. This CDR3 spans 14 amino acids. The germline V gene has CDR1 SGHVS and CDR2 FQNEAQ. Written as DNA, the CDR3 is TGTGCCAGCCGCGGTGGTGGGGCCTACAATGAGCAGTTCTTC. Residues: CASRGGGAYNEQFF.

The rearrangement joins TRBV5-5 to TRBJ2-3; 8 bases align to TRBD1. Losses at the gene ends were 1 base for V and 1 base for J; bases not matched to a gene: 8. The CDR3 runs 17 residues. Germline V gene sequence: CDR1 SGHKS, CDR2 YYEKEE (reference sequence). This chain's CDR3 is CASSLRCRGRRTDTQYF. CDR3 in DNA: TGTGCCAGCAGCTTGCGGTGCAGGGGGCGCCGCACAGATACGCAGTATTTT.

This clone was observed once. V and J are TRBV19 and TRBJ2-6; tentatively, D is TRBD1 (5 bases). Germline V gene lookup returns CDR1 LNHDA and CDR2 SQIVND (reference sequence). V was cut by 5 bases and J by 4 bases, with 18 bases left in between. CDR3 length: 17 residues. The CDR3 here is CASSLYGRTSGANVLTF. The CDR3 coding sequence is TGTGCCAGTAGTCTCTACGGGCGGACAAGCGGGGCCAACGTCCTGACTTTC.

This chain uses TRBV27 with TRBJ2-7, with 9 bases aligning to TRBD1. This CDR3 region has 16 residues. CDR1 and CDR2 from the germline V gene are MNHEY and SMNVEV (reference sequence). The trim removed 3 bases at V and 5 bases at J, leaving 11 bases unmatched. This chain's CDR3 is CASSFYITGGLNEQYF. CDR3 nucleotide sequence: TGTGCCAGCAGTTTTTACATTACAGGGGGCTTGAACGAGCAGTACTTC.

The V and J genes are TRBV2 and TRBJ1-2; perhaps TRBD1 as D (6 bases). The CDR3 has 14 residues. Germline V CDR1 and CDR2: SNHLY, FYNNEI. The V end lost 7 bases, the J end lost 6 bases, and 18 bases lay between the germline ends. CDR3 protein: CASNILQGPNGYTF. The CDR3 DNA sequence: TGTGCCAGCAATATACTACAGGGCCCAAATGGCTACACCTTC.